Following are 8 T cell receptor beta chains from one sample sequenced in a study of CXCR3-negative and CXCR3-positive naive CD8 T cells (dated by TCRdb to between 2018 and 2021). The research as a whole found: TRB CDR3s from CXCR3-positive naive cells showed higher hydrophobicity (lower Kidera factor 4), lower energy, and higher strength and volume indices than CXCR3-negative naive cells.

The sequencing machine was a NextSeq 550. The Human TCR Profiling Kit (MiLaboratory) was used to prepare UMI-labeled 5' RACE TRB cDNA libraries. Based on TCRdb reprocessing of the reads, there is one entry per CDR3 protein sequence, and DNA is missing. The sample table records roughly 110,000 distinct CDR3 sequences. Jointly, the top ten make up approximately 0.36% of the sample. These receptors have no known antigen. The sequencing sample was made of naive CXCR3+ CD8+ T cells from blood. The sample's cell subset or site label, in plain terms: CD45RO-CCR7+CD27+CD95- naive CD8+ T cells expressing CXCR3 (TNR3+). These receptors originate from a human donor in good health. Some clones in this sample may be carry-over from other donors' samples.

The V call is TRBV9, the J call TRBJ2-2; the TCRdb D gene call, TRBD1, has no DNA to confirm it. The germline gives CDR1 SGDLS, CDR2 YYNGEE. CDR3 size: 16 residues. The CDR3 reads CASSAMGRTNTGELFF.

The chain recombines TRBV29-1 with TRBJ2-3. This CDR3 has 14 residues. Germline loops: CDR1 SQVTM, CDR2 ANQGSEA. The CDR3 sequence is CSVYLVEGTDTQYF.

The chain couples TRBV4-1 to TRBJ2-1; TCRdb's D gene call, TRBD2, goes unchecked for lack of DNA. The CDR3 totals 16 residues. Germline V gene lookup returns CDR1 MGHRA and CDR2 YSYEKL. The CDR3: CASSHDPGTIFNEQFF.

CDR3 sequence reads: CASSLVDEQFF. The chain is built from TRBV28 and TRBJ2-1. This CDR3 is 11 amino acids long. From germline, CDR1 is MDHEN and CDR2 SYDVKM.

The chain combines TRBV27 with TRBJ1-2; lacking DNA, the TRBD1 call made by TCRdb goes unchecked. CDR1 MNHEY and CDR2 SMNVEV come from the germline V gene (reference sequence). The CDR3 extends over 13 amino acids. The CDR3 protein is CASSPLGTTGYTF.

The chain carries TRBV5-4 and TRBJ2-1; TCRdb's D call of TRBD1 is untestable without DNA. This CDR3 spans 16 amino acids. Germline V CDR1 and CDR2: SGHNT, YYREEE (reference sequence). CDR3 sequence: CASSEGDGLPYNEQFF.

The genes are TRBV28 and TRBJ2-7; there is no DNA to check the TCRdb D call of TRBD1. CDR3 length: 15 amino acids. The germline V gene encodes CDR1 MDHEN and CDR2 SYDVKM. This CDR3 reads CASSPPQEVTYEQYF.

This chain connects TRBV2 to TRBJ2-3; the D gene TCRdb calls, TRBD1, cannot be checked with no DNA. Looked up from germline, CDR1 is SNHLY and CDR2 is FYNNEI. CDR3 length equals 12 residues. The CDR3 reads CASREGQATQYF. The variable domain in full, with the rest retrieved from reference TRBV2 and TRBJ2-3, is EPEVTQTPSHQVTQMGQEVILRCVPISNHLYFYWYRQILGQKVEFLVSFYNNEISEKSEIFDDQFSVERPDGSNFTLKIRSTKLEDSAMYFCASREGQATQYFGPGTRLTVL.